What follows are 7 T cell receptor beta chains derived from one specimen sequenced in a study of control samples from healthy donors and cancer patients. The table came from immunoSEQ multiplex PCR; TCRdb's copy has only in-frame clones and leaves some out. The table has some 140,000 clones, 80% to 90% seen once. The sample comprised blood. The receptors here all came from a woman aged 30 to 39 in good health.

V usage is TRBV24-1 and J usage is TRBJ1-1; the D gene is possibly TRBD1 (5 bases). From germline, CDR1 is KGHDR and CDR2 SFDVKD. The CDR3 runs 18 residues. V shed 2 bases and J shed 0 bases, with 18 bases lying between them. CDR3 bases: TGTGCCACCAGTGATTCCCCCCCCTTCGACAGCTTGAACACTGAAGCTTTCTTT. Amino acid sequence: CATSDSPPFDSLNTEAFF.

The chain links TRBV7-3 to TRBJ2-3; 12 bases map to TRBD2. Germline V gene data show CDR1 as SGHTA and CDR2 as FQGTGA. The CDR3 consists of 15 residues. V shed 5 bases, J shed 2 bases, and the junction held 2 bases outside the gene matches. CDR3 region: CASSRLAGDTDTQYF. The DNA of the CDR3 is TGTGCCAGCAGCCGACTAGCGGGAGACACAGATACGCAGTATTTT.

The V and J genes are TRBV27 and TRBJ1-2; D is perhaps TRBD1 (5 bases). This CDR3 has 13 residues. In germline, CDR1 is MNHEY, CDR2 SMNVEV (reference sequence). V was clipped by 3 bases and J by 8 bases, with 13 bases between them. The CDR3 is CASSLAGPRGYTF. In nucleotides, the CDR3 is TGTGCCAGCAGTTTGGCAGGGCCTAGGGGCTACACCTTC.

CDR3 nucleotides: TGTGCCAGTAGTATAGCTTTTGTTGACAGGCGGAACTATGGCTACACCTTC. Protein sequence: CASSIAFVDRRNYGYTF. V and J are TRBV19 and TRBJ1-2, with TRBD1 as a possible D gene (6 bases). CDR3 length: 17 amino acids. CDR1 is LNHDA, CDR2 SQIVND, per germline (reference sequence). V dropped 1 base and J dropped 2 bases, with 17 bases sitting between them.

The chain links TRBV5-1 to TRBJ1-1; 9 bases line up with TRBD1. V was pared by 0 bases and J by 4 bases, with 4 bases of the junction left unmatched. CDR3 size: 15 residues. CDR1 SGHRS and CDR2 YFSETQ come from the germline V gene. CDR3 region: CASSLVLTGGTEAFF. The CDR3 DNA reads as TGCGCCAGCAGCTTGGTACTGACAGGGGGCACTGAAGCTTTCTTT.

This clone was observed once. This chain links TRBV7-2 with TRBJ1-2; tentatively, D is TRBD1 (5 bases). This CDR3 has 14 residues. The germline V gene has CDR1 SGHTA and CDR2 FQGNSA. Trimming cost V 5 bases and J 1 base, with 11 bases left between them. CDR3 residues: CASSPQGINYGYTF. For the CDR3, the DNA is TGTGCCAGCAGCCCTCAGGGAATTAACTATGGCTACACCTTC.

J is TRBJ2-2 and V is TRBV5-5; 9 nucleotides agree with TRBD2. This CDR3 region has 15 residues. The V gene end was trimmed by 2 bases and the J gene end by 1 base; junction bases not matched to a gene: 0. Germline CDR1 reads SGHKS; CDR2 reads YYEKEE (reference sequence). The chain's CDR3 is CASSFSGGNTGELFF. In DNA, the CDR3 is TGTGCCAGCAGCTTTAGCGGGGGGAACACCGGGGAGCTGTTTTTT.